Listed here is a single TCR beta chain. This record belongs to a study of blood T cell repertoires in COVID-19. Study in general: Donors in the United States, Italy and Spain gave samples during acute or convalescent COVID-19. T cells, B-cell-depleted T cells, or PBMCs provided the cDNA or gDNA that served as material.

Germline V gene lookup returns CDR1 MNHEY and CDR2 SVGAGI. The J segment lost 3 bases and the V segment lost 4 bases, leaving 3 bases of the junction unmatched. The CDR3 has 14 residues. Study processing details: Amplification of reference gene primers provided the estimated nucleated cell counts. Sequenced by immunoSEQ multiplex PCR; TCRdb stores in-frame clones only, minus some. D and trimming come from the DNA, and the V and J calls and clone size come from that table. Of approximately 260,000 clones listed, approximately 90% are singletons. The chain carries TRBV6-5 and TRBJ1-5; TRBD1 matches at 7 bases. The sequence came from a woman aged 40-49 years with acute or convalescent COVID-19. The sequenced sample was peripheral blood. This CDR3 is CASSLGQPNQPQHF. Here the CDR3 DNA reads TGTGCCAGCAGTTTGGGACAGCCCAATCAGCCCCAGCATTTT.